Listed here is a single TCR beta chain. The assay was immunoSEQ multiplex PCR, and TCRdb's table has in-frame clones only and misses some. Seen here are roughly 150,000 clones, more than 75% observed once, and the top ten hold 4.1%. The data were obtained in a study of T cell responses to AZD1222 COVID-19 vaccine. The sequencing here drew on peripheral blood, taken on day 0 of AZD1222 vaccination. The origin of this receptor is an adult in good health.

The CDR3 bases are TGTGCCAGCAGCCTACAGAGGGGTTCTAACTATGGCTACACCTTC. It yields the protein CASSLQRGSNYGYTF. The chain carries TRBV7-2 and TRBJ1-2, with a possible D match to TRBD1 (5 bases). Germline lookup yields CDR1 SGHTA and CDR2 FQGNSA. V lost 5 bases and J 0 bases, leaving 13 bases between the germline ends. CDR3 size: 15 residues.